This TCR beta chain is drawn from a study of T cells in Graves' hyperthyroidism and ophthalmopathy. This clonotype appeared many times. The germline V and J ends were trimmed by 5 bases and 5 bases, with 19 bases remaining between them. The length of the CDR3 is 15 residues. Germline CDR1 is SGHTA and CDR2 is FQGNSA. RNA transcripts served as the template for amplifying TCR beta CDR3 regions. The HTBI primer set served for first-round RT-PCR of the TCR CDR3. TCRdb independently ran MiXCR on the multiplex PCR reads; one entry per CDR3 protein. Among 450,000 to 600,000 distinct CDR3 sequences, 12% to 15% were seen once, and the ten largest hold approximately 14%.

The sequence was obtained from a woman aged 40 to 55 with Graves' hyperthyroidism. Source material: blood. The chain has TRBV7-2 and TRBJ2-7; D could derive from TRBD1 or TRBD2 (5 bases each). CDR3 coding DNA: TGTGCCAGCAGCGCCTCCGGGACCGGGCTGGACGAGCAGTACTTC. Translated: CASSASGTGLDEQYF. Filled out from reference TRBV7-2 and TRBJ2-7, the complete variable domain reads GAGVSQSPSNKVTEKGKDVELRCDPISGHTALYWYRQSLGQGLEFLIYFQGNSAPDKSGLPSDRFSAERTGGSVSTLTIQRTQQEDSAVYLCASSASGTGLDEQYFGPGTRLTVT.